This entry describes one T cell receptor beta chain. Its target is not known. This entry is derived from a study of graft-versus-host responses after intestinal transplantation. The trim removed 3 bases at V and 7 bases at J, leaving 16 bases unmatched. The CDR3 runs 17 residues. CDR1 and CDR2 (germline): MRHNA, SNTAGT. Here immunoSEQ multiplex PCR was the method, and the copy in TCRdb shows in-frame clones only, minus some. This repertoire shows roughly 110,000 clones, roughly 92% found once; its top ten account for roughly 0.24%. The study's findings and limits: Allografts of one patient group, those with graft-donor T cell macrochimerism, had high graft-versus-host to host-versus-graft clonal ratios. The highest levels of circulating GvH clones went along with early declines in HvG clones after transplant.

Sequences were derived from unstimulated CD4+ T cells sorted from spleen or lymph node cells, sampled before transplant. This chain uses TRBV6-4 with TRBJ2-7; TRBD2 matches 9 bases. This clonotype was obtained from a human donor who was the organ donor for an intestinal transplant. Here the CDR3 reads CASSESLCAGGPGEQYF. CDR3 in DNA: TGTGCCAGCAGTGAGTCCCTTTGTGCGGGAGGGCCAGGTGAGCAGTACTTC.